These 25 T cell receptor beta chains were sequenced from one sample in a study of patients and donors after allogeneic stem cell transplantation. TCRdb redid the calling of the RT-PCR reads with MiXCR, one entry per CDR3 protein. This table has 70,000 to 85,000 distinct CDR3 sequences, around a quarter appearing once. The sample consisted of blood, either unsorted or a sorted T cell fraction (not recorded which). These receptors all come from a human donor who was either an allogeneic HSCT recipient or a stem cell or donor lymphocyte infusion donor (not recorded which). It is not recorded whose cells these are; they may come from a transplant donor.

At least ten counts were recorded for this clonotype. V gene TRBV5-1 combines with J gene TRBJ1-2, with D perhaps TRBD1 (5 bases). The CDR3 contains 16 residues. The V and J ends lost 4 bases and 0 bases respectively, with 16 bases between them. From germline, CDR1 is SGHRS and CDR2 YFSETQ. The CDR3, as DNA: TGCGCCAGCAGCAGTGGGACGCCAAATTCTAACTATGGCTACACCTTC. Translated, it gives CASSSGTPNSNYGYTF.

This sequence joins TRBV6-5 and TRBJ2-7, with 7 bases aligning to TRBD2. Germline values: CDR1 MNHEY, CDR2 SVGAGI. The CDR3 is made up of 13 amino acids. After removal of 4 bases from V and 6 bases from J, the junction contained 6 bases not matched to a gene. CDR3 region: CASSFLGLSEQYF. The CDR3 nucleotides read TGTGCCAGCAGTTTCTTGGGACTATCCGAGCAGTACTTC.

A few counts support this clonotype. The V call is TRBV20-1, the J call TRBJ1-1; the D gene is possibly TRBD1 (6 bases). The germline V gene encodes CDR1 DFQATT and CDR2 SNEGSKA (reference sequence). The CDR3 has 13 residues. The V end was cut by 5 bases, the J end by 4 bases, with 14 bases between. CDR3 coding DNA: TGCAGTGCTCAACAGGGCGTTAGCACTGAAGCTTTCTTT. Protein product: CSAQQGVSTEAFF.

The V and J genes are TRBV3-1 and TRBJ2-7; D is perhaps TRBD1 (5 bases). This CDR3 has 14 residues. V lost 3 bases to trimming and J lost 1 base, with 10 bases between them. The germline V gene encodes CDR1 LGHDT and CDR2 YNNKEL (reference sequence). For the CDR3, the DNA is TGTGCCAGCAGCCATTTTGGACAATCCTACGAGCAGTACTTC. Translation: CASSHFGQSYEQYF.

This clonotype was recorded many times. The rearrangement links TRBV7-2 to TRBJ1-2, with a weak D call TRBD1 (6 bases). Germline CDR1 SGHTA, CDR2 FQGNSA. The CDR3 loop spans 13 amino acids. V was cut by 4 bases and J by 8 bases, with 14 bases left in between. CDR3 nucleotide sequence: TGTGCCAGCAGCTCACGGGACAACGGGGGCTACACCTTC. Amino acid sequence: CASSSRDNGGYTF.

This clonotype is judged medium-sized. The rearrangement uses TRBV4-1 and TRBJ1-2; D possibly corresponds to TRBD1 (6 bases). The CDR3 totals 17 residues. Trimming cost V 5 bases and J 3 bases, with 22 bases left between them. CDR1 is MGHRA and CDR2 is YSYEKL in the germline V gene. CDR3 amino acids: CASSSSLKGQLDYGYTF. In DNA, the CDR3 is TGCGCCAGCAGCAGCTCCCTTAAAGGACAGTTGGACTATGGCTACACCTTC.

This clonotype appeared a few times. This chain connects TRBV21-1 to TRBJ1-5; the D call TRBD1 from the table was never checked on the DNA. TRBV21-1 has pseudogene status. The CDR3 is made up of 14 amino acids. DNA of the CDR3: TGTGCCAGCAGCAATGCAGGGGGAGGTCAGCCCCAGCATTTT. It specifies CASSNAGGGQPQHF.

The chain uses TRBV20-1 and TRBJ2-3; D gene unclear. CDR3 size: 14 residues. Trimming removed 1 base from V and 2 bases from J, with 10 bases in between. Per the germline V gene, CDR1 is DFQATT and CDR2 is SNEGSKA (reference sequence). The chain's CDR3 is CSARVRSVTDTQYF. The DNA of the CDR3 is TGCAGTGCTAGAGTAAGATCGGTCACAGATACGCAGTATTTT.

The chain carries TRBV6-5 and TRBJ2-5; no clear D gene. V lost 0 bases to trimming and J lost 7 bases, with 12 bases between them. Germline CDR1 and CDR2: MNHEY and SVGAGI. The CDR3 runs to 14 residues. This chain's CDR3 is CASSYSRSERTQYF. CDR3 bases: TGTGCCAGCAGTTACTCGAGGTCGGAGCGGACCCAGTACTTC.

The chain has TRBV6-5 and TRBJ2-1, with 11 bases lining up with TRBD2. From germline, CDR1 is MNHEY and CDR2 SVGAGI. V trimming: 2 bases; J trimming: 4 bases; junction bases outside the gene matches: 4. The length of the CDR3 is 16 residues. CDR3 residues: CASSYTGLAAYNEQFF. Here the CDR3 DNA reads TGTGCCAGCAGTTACACGGGACTAGCGGCATACAATGAGCAGTTCTTC.

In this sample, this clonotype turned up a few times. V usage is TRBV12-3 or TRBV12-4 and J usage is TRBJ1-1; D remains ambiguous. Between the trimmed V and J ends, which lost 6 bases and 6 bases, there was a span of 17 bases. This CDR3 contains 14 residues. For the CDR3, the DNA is TGTGCCAGCAGCCGTACCCCCTGGTACGCTGAAGCTTTCTTT. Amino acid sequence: CASSRTPWYAEAFF.

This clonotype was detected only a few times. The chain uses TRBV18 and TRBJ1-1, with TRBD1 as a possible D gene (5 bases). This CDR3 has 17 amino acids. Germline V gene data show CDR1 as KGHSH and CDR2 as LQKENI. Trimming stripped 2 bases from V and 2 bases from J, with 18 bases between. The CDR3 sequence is CASSPTLGAGRNTEAFF. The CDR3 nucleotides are TGTGCCAGCTCACCAACCCTAGGGGCAGGGCGAAACACTGAAGCTTTCTTT.

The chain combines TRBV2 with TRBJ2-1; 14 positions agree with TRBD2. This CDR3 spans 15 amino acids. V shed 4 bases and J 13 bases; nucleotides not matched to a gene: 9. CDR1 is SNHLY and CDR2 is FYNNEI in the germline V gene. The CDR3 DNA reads TGTGCCAGCAGTGCGCCGGGACTAGCGGGGGCGCTACAGTTCTTC. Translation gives CASSAPGLAGALQFF.

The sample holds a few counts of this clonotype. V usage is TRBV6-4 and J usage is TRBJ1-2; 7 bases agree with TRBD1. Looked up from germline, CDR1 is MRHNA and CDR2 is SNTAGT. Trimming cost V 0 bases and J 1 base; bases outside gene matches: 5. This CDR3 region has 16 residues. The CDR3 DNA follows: TGTGCCAGCAGTGACTCCCAATGGGACAGTAACTATGGCTACACCTTC. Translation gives CASSDSQWDSNYGYTF.

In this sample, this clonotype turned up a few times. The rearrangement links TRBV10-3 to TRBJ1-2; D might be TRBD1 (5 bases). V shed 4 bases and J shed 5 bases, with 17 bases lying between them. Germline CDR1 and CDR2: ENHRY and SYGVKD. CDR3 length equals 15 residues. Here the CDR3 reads CAISVGQGLEYGYTF. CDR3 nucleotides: TGTGCCATCAGTGTGGGGCAGGGATTGGAGTATGGCTACACCTTC.

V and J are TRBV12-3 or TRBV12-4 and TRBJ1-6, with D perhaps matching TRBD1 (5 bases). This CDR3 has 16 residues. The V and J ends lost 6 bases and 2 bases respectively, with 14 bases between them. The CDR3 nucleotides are TGTGCCAGCAGCGGCTCGGGGGTCCCCTATAATTCACCCCTCCACTTT. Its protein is CASSGSGVPYNSPLHF.

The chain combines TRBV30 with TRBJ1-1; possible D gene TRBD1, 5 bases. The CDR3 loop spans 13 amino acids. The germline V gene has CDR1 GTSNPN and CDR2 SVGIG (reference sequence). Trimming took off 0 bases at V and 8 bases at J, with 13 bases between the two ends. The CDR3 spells CAWSVAGTQEAFF. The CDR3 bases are TGTGCCTGGAGTGTCGCCGGGACTCAGGAAGCTTTCTTT. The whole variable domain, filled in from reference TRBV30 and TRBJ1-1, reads SQTIHQWPATLVQPVGSPLSLECTVEGTSNPNLYWYRQAAGRGLQLLFYSVGIGQISSEVPQNLSASRPQDRQFILSSKKLLLSDSGFYLCAWSVAGTQEAFFGQGTRLTVV.

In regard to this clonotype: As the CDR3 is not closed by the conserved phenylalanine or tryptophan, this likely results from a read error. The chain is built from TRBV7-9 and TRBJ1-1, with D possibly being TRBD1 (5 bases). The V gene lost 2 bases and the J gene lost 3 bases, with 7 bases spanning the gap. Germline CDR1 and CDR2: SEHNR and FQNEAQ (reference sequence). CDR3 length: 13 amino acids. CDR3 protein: CASSLRDYTEAFS. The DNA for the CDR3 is TGTGCCAGCAGCTTAAGGGACTACACTGAAGCTTTCTCT.

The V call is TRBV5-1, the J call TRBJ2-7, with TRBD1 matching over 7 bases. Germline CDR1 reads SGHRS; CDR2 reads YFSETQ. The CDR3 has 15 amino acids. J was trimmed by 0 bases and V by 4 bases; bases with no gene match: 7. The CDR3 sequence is CASSLSGQDSYEQYF. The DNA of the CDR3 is TGCGCCAGCAGCCTGAGCGGACAGGACTCCTACGAGCAGTACTTC. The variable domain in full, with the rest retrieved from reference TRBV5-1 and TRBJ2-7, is KAGVTQTPRYLIKTRGQQVTLSCSPISGHRSVSWYQQTPGQGLQFLFEYFSETQRNKGNFPGRFSGRQFSNSRSEMNVSTLELGDSALYLCASSLSGQDSYEQYFGPGTRLTVT.

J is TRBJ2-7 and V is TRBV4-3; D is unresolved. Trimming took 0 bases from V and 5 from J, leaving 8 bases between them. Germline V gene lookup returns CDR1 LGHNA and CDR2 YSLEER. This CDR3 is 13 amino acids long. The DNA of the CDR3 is TGCGCCAGCAGCCAAGATGGGCGCAACGAGCAGTACTTC. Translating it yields CASSQDGRNEQYF.

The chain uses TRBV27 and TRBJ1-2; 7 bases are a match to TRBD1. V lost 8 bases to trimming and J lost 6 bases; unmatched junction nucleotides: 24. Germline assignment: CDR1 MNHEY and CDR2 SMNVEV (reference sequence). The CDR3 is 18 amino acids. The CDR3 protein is CASGTVQRLSKSSHGYTF. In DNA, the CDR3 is TGTGCCAGCGGGACAGTCCAGAGGCTTTCCAAGTCTTCCCATGGCTACACCTTC.

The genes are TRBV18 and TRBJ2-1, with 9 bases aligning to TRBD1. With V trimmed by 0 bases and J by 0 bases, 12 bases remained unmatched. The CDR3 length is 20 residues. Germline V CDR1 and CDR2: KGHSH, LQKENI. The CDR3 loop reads CASSPPDRGPFSSSYNEQFF. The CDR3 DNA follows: TGTGCCAGCTCACCACCGGACAGGGGCCCTTTCTCTAGCTCCTACAATGAGCAGTTCTTC.

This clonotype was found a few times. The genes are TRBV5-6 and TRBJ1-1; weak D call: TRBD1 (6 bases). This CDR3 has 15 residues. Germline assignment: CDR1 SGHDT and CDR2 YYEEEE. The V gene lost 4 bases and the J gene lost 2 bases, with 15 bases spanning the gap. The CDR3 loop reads CASSDTGTFNTEAFF. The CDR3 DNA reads TGTGCCAGCAGCGATACAGGGACATTTAACACTGAAGCTTTCTTT. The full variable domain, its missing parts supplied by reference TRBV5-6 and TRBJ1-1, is DAGVTQSPTHLIKTRGQQVTLRCSPKSGHDTVSWYQQALGQGPQFIFQYYEEEERQRGNFPDRFSGHQFPNYSSELNVNALLLGDSALYLCASSDTGTFNTEAFFGQGTRLTVV.

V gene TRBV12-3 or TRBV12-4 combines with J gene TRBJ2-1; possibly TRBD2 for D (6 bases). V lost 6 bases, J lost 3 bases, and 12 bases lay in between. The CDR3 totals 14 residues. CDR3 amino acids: CASRYGSSYNEQFF. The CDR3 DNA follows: TGTGCCAGCAGGTACGGGAGTAGCTACAATGAGCAGTTCTTC.

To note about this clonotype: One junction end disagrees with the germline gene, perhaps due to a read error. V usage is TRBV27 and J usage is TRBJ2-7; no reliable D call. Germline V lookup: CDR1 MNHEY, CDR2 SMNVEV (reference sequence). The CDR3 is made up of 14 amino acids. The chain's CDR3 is CASSSTDSSYEQYF. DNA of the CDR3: TGTGCCAGCAGTTCCACCGATAGTTCCTATGAGCAGTACTTC.